The entry below gives a single T cell receptor beta chain sequence along with its context. The antigen is unknown. This sample stems from a study of post-analysis software for immune sequencing data. The V gene's germline CDR1 is ENHRY and CDR2 SYGVKD. J lost 5 bases, V lost 3 bases, and 7 bases had no gene match. There are 15 residues in the CDR3. Findings and caveats of the study: In patients, TRBV5-6, TRBV5-1 and TRBV20-1 belonged to roughly five TRBV segments found more frequently than in controls.

Unique molecular identifiers were built into the TCR beta cDNA libraries. Each CDR3 protein is one row after TCRdb ran MiXCR on the PCR reads. The sample lists about 680,000 distinct CDR3 sequences; over 45% were seen once. The source material was blood. The receptor comes from a girl aged 2 to 9 with multiple sclerosis. The chain links TRBV10-3 to TRBJ2-3; TRBD2 aligns across 8 bases. CDR3: CAISDPAGEGDTQYF. DNA for the CDR3: TGTGCCATCAGTGACCCAGCGGGAGAGGGAGATACGCAGTATTTT.